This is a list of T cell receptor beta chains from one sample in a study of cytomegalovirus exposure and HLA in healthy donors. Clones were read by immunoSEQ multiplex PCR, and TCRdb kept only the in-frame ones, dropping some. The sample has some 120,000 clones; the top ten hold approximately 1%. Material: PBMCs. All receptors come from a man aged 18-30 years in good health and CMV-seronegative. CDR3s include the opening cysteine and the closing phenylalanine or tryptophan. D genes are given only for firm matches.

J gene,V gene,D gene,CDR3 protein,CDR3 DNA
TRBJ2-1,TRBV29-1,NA,CSGYGNEQFF,TGCAGCGGATACGGGAATGAGCAGTTCTTC
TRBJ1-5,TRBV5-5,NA,CASSRSNIPGGSNQPQHF,TGTGCCAGCAGCCGCTCCAATATCCCCGGAGGTAGCAATCAGCCCCAGCATTTT
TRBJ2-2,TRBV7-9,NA,CASSLLLLGNTGELFF,TGTGCCAGCAGCTTACTTTTACTAGGGAACACCGGGGAGCTGTTTTTT
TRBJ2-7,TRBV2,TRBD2,CASFVSGITQQYF,TGTGCCAGCTTTGTAAGCGGGATTACACAGCAGTACTTC
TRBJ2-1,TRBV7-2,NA,CASSPLSGPGFEQFF,TGTGCCAGCAGCCCACTGAGCGGCCCTGGTTTCGAGCAGTTCTTC
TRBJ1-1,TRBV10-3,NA,CAIRTRQEVDTEAFF,TGTGCCATCAGAACCAGACAAGAAGTTGATACTGAAGCTTTCTTT
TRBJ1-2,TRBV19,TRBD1,CASRGTGGSSGYTF,TGTGCCAGTAGAGGGACAGGGGGCTCAAGTGGCTACACCTTC
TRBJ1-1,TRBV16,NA,CASSQSRQNTEAFF,TGTGCCAGCAGCCAATCGAGACAGAACACTGAAGCTTTCTTT
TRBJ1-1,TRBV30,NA,CAWSGAPLTEAFF,TGTGCCTGGAGTGGGGCCCCCCTTACTGAAGCTTTCTTT
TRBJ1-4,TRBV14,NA,CASSQGRTWVEEKLFF,TGTGCCAGCAGCCAAGGACGGACATGGGTGGAAGAAAAACTGTTTTTT
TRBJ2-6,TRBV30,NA,CAWSLRDIRSGANVLTF,TGTGCCTGGAGCCTCCGGGACATCCGCTCTGGGGCCAACGTCCTGACTTTC
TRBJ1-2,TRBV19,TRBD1,CASSIPGGYYGYTF,TGTGCCAGTAGTATTCCAGGGGGCTACTATGGCTACACCTTC
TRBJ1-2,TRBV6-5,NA,CASSYSESGGYTF,TGTGCCAGCAGTTACTCAGAGTCCGGGGGCTACACCTTC
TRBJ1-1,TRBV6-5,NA,CASSIRENTEAFF,TGTGCCAGCAGTATACGGGAGAACACTGAAGCTTTCTTT
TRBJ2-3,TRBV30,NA,CAWSSVRGRDTQYF,TGTGCCTGGAGTTCGGTGCGGGGCAGAGATACGCAGTATTTT
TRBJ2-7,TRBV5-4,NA,CASSRGGRNEQYF,TGTGCCAGCAGTAGAGGGGGAAGAAACGAGCAGTACTTC
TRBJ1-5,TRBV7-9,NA,CASSDTGISGAFNQPQHF,TGTGCCAGCAGCGATACGGGGATTTCAGGCGCTTTCAATCAGCCCCAGCATTTT
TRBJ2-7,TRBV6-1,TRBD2,CASSEVGLAYEQYF,TGTGCCAGCAGTGAAGTCGGACTAGCGTACGAGCAGTACTTC
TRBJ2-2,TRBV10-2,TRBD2,CASGRLAGNTGELFF,TGCGCCAGCGGAAGACTAGCGGGCAACACCGGGGAGCTGTTTTTT
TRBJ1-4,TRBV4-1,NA,CASSQDFRAATNEKLFF,TGCGCCAGCAGCCAAGACTTTAGAGCCGCAACTAATGAAAAACTGTTTTTT
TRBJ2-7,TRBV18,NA,CASSPKIRVIHEQYF,TGTGCCAGCTCACCAAAAATCAGGGTCATCCACGAGCAGTACTTC
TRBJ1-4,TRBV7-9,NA,CASSLMGGGKLFF,TGTGCCAGCAGCTTAATGGGGGGTGGAAAACTGTTTTTT
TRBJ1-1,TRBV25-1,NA,CASSDHGVRDTEAFF,TGTGCCAGCAGTGACCATGGGGTCAGGGACACTGAAGCTTTCTTT
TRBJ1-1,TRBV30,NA,CAWSSWELAFF,TGTGCCTGGAGTTCTTGGGAGTTGGCTTTCTTT
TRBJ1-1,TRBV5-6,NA,CASSSSPVEDTEAFF,TGTGCCAGCAGCTCCTCCCCAGTGGAGGACACTGAAGCTTTCTTT
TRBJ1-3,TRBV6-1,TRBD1,CASSEFTGAGNTIYF,TGTGCCAGCAGTGAGTTTACAGGGGCTGGAAACACCATATATTTT
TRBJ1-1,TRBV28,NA,CASSVPRQGYQGTEAFF,TGTGCCAGCAGTGTACCGAGGCAGGGTTATCAAGGCACTGAAGCTTTCTTT
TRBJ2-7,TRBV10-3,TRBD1,CAIRASPGQGGDEQYF,TGTGCCATCAGGGCTAGTCCGGGACAGGGGGGCGACGAGCAGTACTTC
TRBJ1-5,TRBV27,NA,CASRRPGQPQHF,TGTGCCAGTCGCAGGCCAGGGCAGCCCCAGCATTTT
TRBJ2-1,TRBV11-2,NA,CASSLSRQLYNEQFF,TGTGCCAGCAGCTTGTCCCGACAGCTATACAATGAGCAGTTCTTC
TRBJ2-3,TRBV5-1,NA,CASSLASILADTQYF,TGCGCCAGCAGCTTGGCTAGTATTCTTGCGGATACGCAGTATTTT
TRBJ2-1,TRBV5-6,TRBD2,CASSSSTSGDPYNEQFF,TGTGCCAGCAGCTCCTCGACTAGCGGAGACCCCTACAATGAGCAGTTCTTC
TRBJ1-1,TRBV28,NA,CASRTIDSFNTEAFF,TGTGCCAGCAGAACTATAGACAGTTTTAACACTGAAGCTTTCTTT
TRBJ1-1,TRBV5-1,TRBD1,CASSGQGTNTEAFF,TGCGCCAGCAGCGGACAGGGGACGAACACTGAAGCTTTCTTT
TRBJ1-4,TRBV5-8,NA,CASSLAVGTNEKLFF,TGTGCCAGCTCCTTAGCGGTTGGGACTAATGAAAAACTGTTTTTT
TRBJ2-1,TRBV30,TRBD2,CAWSVLAGGSEQFF,TGTGCCTGGAGTGTCCTAGCGGGGGGTAGTGAGCAGTTCTTC
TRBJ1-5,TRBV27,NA,CASSFYRDSNQPQHF,TGTGCCAGCAGTTTTTACAGGGATAGCAATCAGCCCCAGCATTTT
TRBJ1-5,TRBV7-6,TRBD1,CASSLARTGYNQPQHF,TGTGCCAGCAGCTTAGCGCGGACAGGGTACAATCAGCCCCAGCATTTT
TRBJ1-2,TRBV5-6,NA,CASSLEGRWGSGGYTF,TGTGCCAGCAGCCTCGAGGGGAGGTGGGGTTCGGGCGGCTACACCTTC
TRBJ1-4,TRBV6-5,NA,CASSLRQADEKLFF,TGTGCCAGCAGTTTACGACAGGCGGATGAAAAACTGTTTTTT
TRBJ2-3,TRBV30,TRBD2,CAWGGLAGVLDTQYF,TGTGCCTGGGGAGGACTAGCGGGAGTTCTAGATACGCAGTATTTT
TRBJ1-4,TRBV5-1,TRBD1,CASSLGTGGSVGEKLFF,TGCGCCAGCAGCTTGGGGACAGGGGGCTCGGTAGGCGAAAAACTGTTTTTT